These 4 T cell receptor beta chains came from one sample sequenced in a study of radiation and T cells in renal cell carcinoma. Time point noted: blood 4 weeks post-SBRT, at nephrectomy. The treatment here: 15 Gy SBRT to primary tumor, nephrectomy 4 weeks later. This table comes from immunoSEQ multiplex PCR, and its TCRdb copy is limited to in-frame clones, with some not included. This table has under 100,000 clones, roughly 80% appearing once. The source was blood, collected from a patient whose treatment included radiotherapy and nephrectomy. The receptors were gathered from a man aged 45-60 years with renal cell carcinoma.

J is TRBJ2-2 and V is TRBV19; a possible D gene is TRBD2 (7 bases). This CDR3 region has 15 residues. V lost 7 bases and J 4 bases, leaving 16 bases between the germline ends. Germline V gene data show CDR1 as LNHDA and CDR2 as SQIVND (reference sequence). The CDR3 here is CASTNRGAGTGELFF. As DNA, the CDR3 is TGTGCCAGTACCAATCGGGGGGCTGGCACCGGGGAGCTGTTTTTT.

The chain employs TRBV5-6 and TRBJ2-2, with D possibly TRBD2 on 5 matching bases. CDR1 is SGHDT, CDR2 YYEEEE, per germline. Trimming shortened V by 3 bases and J by 0 bases, and 12 bases separated the two germline ends. CDR3 length: 16 amino acids. The CDR3 sequence is CASSSPGGSNTGELFF. The CDR3, as DNA: TGTGCCAGCAGCTCCCCGGGCGGGTCGAACACCGGGGAGCTGTTTTTT.

This chain links TRBV5-4 with TRBJ1-2; D unresolved. Trimming took 0 bases from V and 2 from J, leaving 8 bases between them. The CDR3 length is 14 residues. Germline V lookup: CDR1 SGHNT, CDR2 YYREEE (reference sequence). CDR3 nucleotide sequence: TGTGCCAGCAGCTTGGAGCCACAGAACTATGGCTACACCTTC. Protein product: CASSLEPQNYGYTF. The variable domain in full, with the rest retrieved from reference TRBV5-4 and TRBJ1-2, is ETGVTQSPTHLIKTRGQQVTLRCSSQSGHNTVSWYQQALGQGPQFIFQYYREEENGRGNFPPRFSGLQFPNYSSELNVNALELDDSALYLCASSLEPQNYGYTFGSGTRLTVV.

The chain carries TRBV10-1 and TRBJ1-4, with unresolved D. The V and J ends lost 5 bases and 7 bases respectively, with 8 bases between them. Germline CDR1 reads WNHNN; CDR2 reads SYGVQD (reference sequence). This CDR3 spans 12 amino acids. In DNA form, the CDR3 reads TGCGCCAGCAGTTCGGGCGGTGAAAAACTGTTTTTT. Translated, it gives CASSSGGEKLFF.